A selection of T cell receptor beta chains follows, all from one sample in a study. TCRdb re-called the RT-PCR reads through MiXCR, storing one row per CDR3 protein. The sample lists about 680,000 distinct CDR3 sequences; approximately 14% were seen once. Sequencing was carried out using memory CD4+ T cells from blood. All receptors come from a female donor in good health, serving as a healthy control. The CDR3 runs from the conserved cysteine through the conserved F or W. Only some rows state a clone size, as once, few, many or a class for expanded clones.

clone_size j_call v_call cdr3_aa
- TRBJ2-6 TRBV12-3/TRBV12-4 CASSRGQGAEGANVLTF
few TRBJ1-3 TRBV28 CASTAGGHSGNTIYF
many TRBJ2-7 TRBV6-2/TRBV6-3 CASSYRAGLAGAYEQYF
- TRBJ2-1 TRBV30 CAWRLAGTGNEQFF
- TRBJ2-3 TRBV20-1 CSGVAGFLTDTQYF
- TRBJ1-2 TRBV5-6 CASSITGSRYGYTF
few TRBJ2-2 TRBV7-2 CASSRSGGSNTGELFF
many TRBJ1-2 TRBV6-5 CASRRGQDYYGYTF
many TRBJ2-1 TRBV20-1 CSAAPTSGRIGEQFF
- TRBJ1-1 TRBV20-1 CSARGQGGAEAFF
many TRBJ2-3 TRBV11-2 CASSRQGAIDTQYF
- TRBJ2-3 TRBV6-1 CASRVAVSTDTQYF
- TRBJ1-5 TRBV7-8 CASSYMGSNQPQHF
few TRBJ2-7 TRBV20-1 CSARKGDGTYEQYF
- TRBJ1-3 TRBV11-2 CASSRTGGVGNTIYF
- TRBJ1-6 TRBV6-5 CASSYDYNSPLHF
many TRBJ2-3 TRBV9 CASSREPGPTSRTDTQYF
- TRBJ1-1 TRBV4-3 CASSQAVRRREDTEAFF
- TRBJ2-3 TRBV20-1 CSATRGVPTDTQYF
many TRBJ2-1 TRBV5-1 CASSLGQPGDEQFF
- TRBJ2-7 TRBV19 CASSRDPRAGVAYEQYF
- TRBJ2-3 TRBV9 CASSTPYPGLNTDTQYF
- TRBJ2-1 TRBV7-3 CASSSPGSGKVNEQFF
- TRBJ1-5 TRBV6-5 CASSYSALDRGRWPQHF
- TRBJ2-5 TRBV5-1 CASSFGSETQYF
many TRBJ2-7 TRBV7-2 CASSPVGGEYEQYF
- TRBJ1-5 TRBV28 CASSTNSNQPQHF
many TRBJ2-2 TRBV7-2 CASSLSPNTGELFF
- TRBJ2-1 TRBV28 CASSPPRGQGINEQFF
- TRBJ2-5 TRBV7-3 CASSPTGAGAETQYF
many TRBJ1-5 TRBV6-5 CASSYSAGGQPQHF
many TRBJ2-4 TRBV5-1 CASSLAGTSQYF
- TRBJ1-5 TRBV20-1 CSTYGQPKHF
- TRBJ1-2 TRBV10-3 CAISALTGHGGYTF
- TRBJ2-4 TRBV20-1 CSAIPPAAKNIQYF
- TRBJ1-3 TRBV5-1 CASSLSVGSSGNTIYF
many TRBJ2-7 TRBV6-2/TRBV6-3 CASRSWTGFSYEQYF
many TRBJ2-7 TRBV5-5 CASSLAVGQSYEQYF
- TRBJ1-5 TRBV6-2/TRBV6-3 CASSYSLTELNQPQHF
few TRBJ2-3 TRBV5-1 CASSNVLSDTQYF
- TRBJ2-3 TRBV20-1 CSATTDRGPTDTQYF
few TRBJ1-2 TRBV20-1 CSASGQYYGYTF
many TRBJ1-1 TRBV29-1 CSVRGRGNTEAFF
- TRBJ2-1 TRBV20-1 CSATSTGSSYNEQFF
- TRBJ2-1 TRBV20-1 CSKAGGYNEQFF